The next 31 T cell receptor beta chains were all read from a single sample in a study of T cell responses to AZD1222 COVID-19 vaccine. Libraries were prepared by immunoSEQ multiplex PCR; TCRdb keeps only in-frame clonotypes and omits some of them. Found here are 150,000 or so clones, 90% of them singletons; the top ten hold 6.5% to 8.5%. Here the sequenced sample was peripheral blood, taken on day 0 of AZD1222 vaccination. These receptors came from an adult in good health.

This clone is termed medium-sized. The chain is built from TRBV6-5 and TRBJ2-3; no definite D call. CDR3 size: 12 residues. V was shortened by 2 bases and J by 3 bases, with 3 bases between the two germline ends. The V gene's germline CDR1 is MNHEY and CDR2 SVGAGI. The CDR3 DNA follows: TGTGCCAGCAGTTACGCGACAGATACGCAGTATTTT. The encoded protein is CASSYATDTQYF.

As to this clone: A read error may account for a junction end that differs from germline. The genes are TRBV7-7 and TRBJ2-5; 8 bases match TRBD1. CDR1 and CDR2 (germline): SSHAT, FNYEAQ (reference sequence). CDR3 length equals 15 residues. The CDR3, as DNA: TGTGCTAGCAGCAACGGACAGGGCGGCCAAGAGACCCAGTACTTC. This codes for CASSNGQGGQETQYF.

The chain uses TRBV19 and TRBJ2-1; 12 nucleotides align to TRBD2. The junction had 3 bases not matched to a gene; V was cut back by 4 bases and J by 5 bases. CDR1 is LNHDA and CDR2 is SQIVND in the germline V gene (reference sequence). The CDR3 is 15 amino acids. The CDR3 protein is CASSKLAGGNNEQFF. CDR3 nucleotide sequence: TGTGCCAGTAGTAAACTAGCGGGGGGTAACAATGAGCAGTTCTTC.

CDR3 region: CASSRRGQGYANTGELFF. The CDR3 bases are TGCGCCAGCAGCCGCCGGGGGCAGGGCTACGCGAACACCGGGGAGCTGTTTTTT. The chain employs TRBV5-1 and TRBJ2-2; D could derive from TRBD1 or TRBD2 (6 bases each). Germline values: CDR1 SGHRS, CDR2 YFSETQ. CDR3 size: 18 residues. The ends were cut back, 4 bases at V and 0 bases at J, with 19 bases in the middle.

This chain connects TRBV5-5 to TRBJ1-5; unclear D gene. The CDR3 runs to 15 residues. V lost 0 bases and J 2 bases, leaving 9 bases between the germline ends. Germline CDR1 reads SGHKS; CDR2 reads YYEKEE (reference sequence). The DNA for the CDR3 is TGTGCCAGCAGCTTGGAGTTTGCGGGCAATCAGCCCCAGCATTTT. It yields the protein CASSLEFAGNQPQHF.

The chain uses TRBV5-1 and TRBJ2-2; 7 bases fit TRBD2. The trim removed 1 base at V and 1 base at J, leaving 7 bases unmatched. Germline CDR1 SGHRS, CDR2 YFSETQ. This CDR3 contains 17 residues. The CDR3: CASSLSSAGRNTGELFF. In DNA form, the CDR3 reads TGCGCCAGCAGCTTGTCTTCAGCGGGGAGGAACACCGGGGAGCTGTTTTTT.

DNA for the CDR3: TGTGCCTGGAGTGTACTAGGGGCTAGCGGGCGGATGGCCGGGGAGCTGTTTTTT. This encodes CAWSVLGASGRMAGELFF. The gene calls are TRBV30 and TRBJ2-2; 8 bases agree with TRBD2. This CDR3 is 18 amino acids long. Germline assignment: CDR1 GTSNPN and CDR2 SVGIG (reference sequence). The V segment lost 0 bases and the J segment 6 bases; nucleotides outside the gene matches: 15.

The CDR3 DNA sequence: TGTGCCAGCAGCCGGTTGCCTAGGGCAGATACGCAGTATTTT. It codes for CASSRLPRADTQYF. The chain uses TRBV13 and TRBJ2-3, with D hard to call. There are 14 residues in the CDR3. Deletions cut 5 bases from V and 4 bases from J, with 13 bases between. From germline, CDR1 is PRHDT and CDR2 FYEKMQ (reference sequence). Supplemented by reference TRBV13 and TRBJ2-3, the full variable domain reads AAGVIQSPRHLIKEKRETATLKCYPIPRHDTVYWYQQGPGQDPQFLISFYEKMQSDKGSIPDRFSAQQFSDYHSELNMSSLELGDSALYFCASSRLPRADTQYFGPGTRLTVL.

The chain recombines TRBV3-1 (or the pseudogene TRBV3-2) with TRBJ1-3, with TRBD1 identical over 7 bases. CDR3 length equals 16 residues. CDR1 is LGHDT, CDR2 YNNKEL, per germline (reference sequence). The trim removed 1 base at V and 2 bases at J, leaving 5 bases unmatched. In DNA, the CDR3 is TGTGCCAGCAGCCAAGGGGAGGGGGCAGCTGGAAACACCATATATTTT. Encoded protein: CASSQGEGAAGNTIYF.

The chain employs TRBV24-1 and TRBJ1-5; unclear D gene. Trimming removed 4 bases from V and 4 bases from J, with 10 bases in between. This CDR3 spans 14 amino acids. In germline, CDR1 is KGHDR, CDR2 SFDVKD. The CDR3 protein is CATSDSIKNQPQHF. The DNA of the CDR3 is TGTGCCACCAGTGACTCGATCAAGAATCAGCCCCAGCATTTT.

This chain connects TRBV6-5 to TRBJ2-7; D might be TRBD1 (6 bases). This CDR3 has 15 amino acids. V gave up 6 bases and J gave up 1 base, with 16 bases separating them. Germline V gene sequence: CDR1 MNHEY, CDR2 SVGAGI. The CDR3 spells CASSRTMDSSYEQYF. CDR3 DNA: TGTGCCAGCAGCCGAACTATGGACAGTTCCTACGAGCAGTACTTC.

The rearrangement joins TRBV6-5 to TRBJ1-2; D not certain. With 2 bases removed from V and 0 bases from J, the gap between germline ends came to 10 bases. The CDR3 loop spans 15 amino acids. Per the germline V gene, CDR1 is MNHEY and CDR2 is SVGAGI. CDR3 residues: CASSYVALANYGYTF. The CDR3, as DNA: TGTGCCAGCAGTTACGTGGCGTTAGCTAACTATGGCTACACCTTC.

In its sample, this clone was seen once. The CDR3 DNA sequence: TGTGCCAGCAGCCCGACAGGTCTCACCGGGGAGCTGTTTTTT. Amino acids: CASSPTGLTGELFF. The genes are TRBV7-3 and TRBJ2-2; tentative D call: TRBD1 (6 bases). This CDR3 region has 14 residues. V gave up 5 bases and J gave up 4 bases, with 11 bases separating them. Germline lookup yields CDR1 SGHTA and CDR2 FQGTGA.

V usage is TRBV10-2 and J usage is TRBJ2-2; D remains unclear. The germline V gene has CDR1 WSHSY and CDR2 SAAADI. There are 12 residues in the CDR3. Trimming removed 7 bases from V and 2 bases from J, with 5 bases in between. The CDR3 coding sequence is TGCGCCAGCAATAAAAACACCGGGGAGCTGTTTTTT. Its translation is CASNKNTGELFF.

The chain carries TRBV21-1 and TRBJ1-4. TRBV21-1 is a known pseudogene. This CDR3 region has 19 residues. CDR3: CASSKCGAGWPATNEKLFF. CDR3 sequence (DNA): TGTGCCAGCAGCAAATGTGGGGCGGGTTGGCCCGCAACTAATGAAAAACTGTTTTTT.

The gene calls are TRBV28 and TRBJ1-2, with a tentative D call TRBD1 (5 bases). The CDR3 spans 15 residues. V gave up 0 bases and J gave up 4 bases, with 12 bases separating them. CDR1 is MDHEN, CDR2 SYDVKM, per germline. CDR3 protein: CASSLWQGGAYGYTF. CDR3 DNA: TGTGCCAGCAGTTTATGGCAGGGTGGGGCCTATGGCTACACCTTC.

The chain links TRBV28 to TRBJ2-1, with 13 bases fitting TRBD2. Trimming at V came to 4 bases and at J to 0 bases, leaving 12 bases not matched to a gene. The CDR3 has 20 amino acids. The germline CDR1 and CDR2 sequences are MDHEN and SYDVKM. The CDR3 bases are TGTGCCAGCAGTTCACCCTCACTAGCGGGGGGGCCCAGCTCCTACAATGAGCAGTTCTTC. This gives the protein CASSSPSLAGGPSSYNEQFF. Full variable domain (missing parts from reference TRBV28 and TRBJ2-1): DVKVTQSSRYLVKRTGEKVFLECVQDMDHENMFWYRQDPGLGLRLIYFSYDVKMKEKGDIPEGYSVSREKKERFSLILESASTNQTSMYLCASSSPSLAGGPSSYNEQFFGPGTRLTVL.

The V and J genes are TRBV28 and TRBJ1-6, with 8 bases lining up with TRBD1. The V and J ends lost 6 bases and 5 bases, in that order; junction bases with no gene match: 3. CDR1 and CDR2 (germline): MDHEN, SYDVKM. The CDR3 is 14 amino acids. The DNA of the CDR3 is TGTGCCAGCAGAACGACAGGGGATAATTCACCCCTCCACTTT. It translates to CASRTTGDNSPLHF.

The rearrangement joins TRBV10-3 to TRBJ2-4; the D gene is possibly TRBD2 (6 bases). The germline V gene has CDR1 ENHRY and CDR2 SYGVKD. Trimming took 2 bases from V and 4 from J, leaving 12 bases between them. The CDR3 sequence is 15 residues long. The chain's CDR3 is CAISESHRGKNIQYF. CDR3 nucleotides: TGTGCCATCAGTGAGAGTCATCGGGGGAAAAACATTCAGTACTTC.

The V call is TRBV13, the J call TRBJ1-4, with TRBD1 matching 9 bases. V was clipped by 4 bases and J by 8 bases; unmatched bases: 5. The CDR3 extends over 14 amino acids. In germline, CDR1 is PRHDT, CDR2 FYEKMQ (reference sequence). CDR3 in amino acids: CASSSTGGDEKLFF. In DNA, the CDR3 is TGTGCCAGCAGCTCGACAGGGGGGGACGAAAAACTGTTTTTT.

The V call is TRBV30, the J call TRBJ1-2, with a tentative D call TRBD1 (6 bases). V was pared by 4 bases and J by 1 base, with 19 bases between. The V gene's germline CDR1 is GTSNPN and CDR2 SVGIG (reference sequence). The CDR3 is 16 residues long. CDR3 DNA sequence: TGTGCCTGGAAGGTTGGCGTGTCAGGGGATAACTATGGCTACACCTTC. Its translation is CAWKVGVSGDNYGYTF.

The J gene is TRBJ2-2, the V gene TRBV6-4; possible D gene TRBD2, 6 bases. V lost 6 bases and J lost 8, with 16 bases in between. This CDR3 comprises 14 residues. Looked up from germline, CDR1 is MRHNA and CDR2 is SNTAGT. In nucleotides, the CDR3 is TGTGCCAGCAGACGGGACTCAGCGTGGGGGGAGCTGTTTTTT. Protein product: CASRRDSAWGELFF.

V is TRBV15 and J is TRBJ2-1, with unresolved D. Per germline, CDR1 LNHNV and CDR2 YYDKDF (reference sequence). V lost 6 bases, J lost 6 bases, and 12 bases lay in between. The CDR3 has 13 amino acids. CDR3 sequence reads: CATSPDVVNEQFF. The CDR3 bases are TGTGCCACCAGTCCTGACGTGGTCAATGAGCAGTTCTTC. Supplemented by reference TRBV15 and TRBJ2-1, the full variable domain reads DAMVIQNPRYQVTQFGKPVTLSCSQTLNHNVMYWYQQKSSQAPKLLFHYYDKDFNNEADTPDNFQSRRPNTSFCFLDIRSPGLGDTAMYLCATSPDVVNEQFFGPGTRLTVL.

This clone turned up a few times. The chain is built from TRBV5-4 and TRBJ2-2, with D tentatively TRBD1 (6 bases). V was clipped by 5 bases and J by 4 bases, with 18 bases between them. This CDR3 has 16 residues. Germline CDR1 and CDR2: SGHNT and YYREEE (reference sequence). CDR3 loop: CASSSNRVLVTGELFF. CDR3 sequence (DNA): TGTGCCAGCAGTAGTAACAGGGTCCTGGTCACCGGGGAGCTGTTTTTT.

The V call is TRBV5-1, the J call TRBJ1-1; D gene unclear. V lost 4 bases to trimming and J lost 0 bases, with 10 bases between them. Germline V gene data show CDR1 as SGHRS and CDR2 as YFSETQ. The CDR3 is 14 amino acids. The CDR3 loop is CASSGQTVNTEAFF. CDR3 DNA sequence: TGCGCCAGCAGCGGGCAGACCGTGAACACTGAAGCTTTCTTT.

The chain links TRBV5-1 to TRBJ1-1; D gene unclear. This CDR3 contains 13 residues. CDR1 is SGHRS, CDR2 YFSETQ, per germline. V lost 9 bases and J 0 bases, leaving 12 bases between the germline ends. The CDR3 region is CATHTDMNTEAFF. The CDR3 nucleotides are TGCGCCACCCACACGGATATGAACACTGAAGCTTTCTTT. The full variable domain, with the rest looked up from reference TRBV5-1 and TRBJ1-1, is KAGVTQTPRYLIKTRGQQVTLSCSPISGHRSVSWYQQTPGQGLQFLFEYFSETQRNKGNFPGRFSGRQFSNSRSEMNVSTLELGDSALYLCATHTDMNTEAFFGQGTRLTVV.

This chain connects TRBV4-3 to TRBJ1-1; D is uncertain. The CDR3 loop spans 14 amino acids. V dropped 0 bases and J dropped 1 base, with 6 bases sitting between them. Germline CDR1 reads LGHNA; CDR2 reads YSLEER. The DNA for the CDR3 is TGCGCCAGCAGCCAAGAGCCTGGGAACACTGAAGCTTTCTTT. This codes for CASSQEPGNTEAFF.

The CDR3 region is CASNQGFQPQHF. CDR3 DNA: TGTGCCAGCAACCAGGGGTTTCAGCCCCAGCATTTT. The chain employs TRBV12-3 or TRBV12-4 and TRBJ1-5; maybe TRBD1 (6 bases). CDR3 length: 12 residues. V gave up 7 bases and J gave up 6 bases, with 10 bases separating them.

This chain links TRBV19 with TRBJ1-3, with D maybe TRBD1 (6 bases). Germline V CDR1 and CDR2: LNHDA, SQIVND (reference sequence). This CDR3 comprises 14 residues. V was cut by 7 bases and J by 4 bases, with 14 bases left in between. CDR3 loop: CASIPGAEGNTIYF. The CDR3 nucleotides are TGTGCCAGTATTCCGGGGGCCGAGGGAAACACCATATATTTT. Drawing the rest from reference TRBV19 and TRBJ1-3, the complete variable domain is DGGITQSPKYLFRKEGQNVTLSCEQNLNHDAMYWYRQDPGQGLRLIYYSQIVNDFQKGDIAEGYSVSREKKESFPLTVTSAQKNPTAFYLCASIPGAEGNTIYFGEGSWLTVV.

The J gene is TRBJ1-5, the V gene TRBV4-3, with 7 bases that match TRBD1. Germline-derived CDR1 and CDR2 are LGHNA and YSLEER. Trimming at V came to 0 bases and at J to 3 bases, leaving 5 bases not matched to a gene. The CDR3 runs to 16 residues. CDR3: CASSQDPGTVNQPQHF. CDR3 coding DNA: TGCGCCAGCAGCCAAGATCCCGGGACAGTCAATCAGCCCCAGCATTTT.

The V call is TRBV7-6, the J call TRBJ2-7; D may be TRBD2 (6 bases). Germline CDR1 is SGHVS and CDR2 is FNYEAQ. CDR3 length: 14 residues. V lost 5 bases, J lost 2 bases, and 13 bases lay in between. The CDR3 DNA reads TGTGCCAGCAGCCGGGACTCCGGCCCCTACGAGCAGTACTTC. The encoded protein is CASSRDSGPYEQYF.